This T cell receptor (beta chain) was sequenced in a study of regulatory T cells in long-lasting Graves disease. CDR3 length: 14 residues. Germline V CDR1 and CDR2: SEHNR, FQNEAQ (reference sequence). After removal of 5 bases from V and 6 bases from J, the junction contained 7 bases not matched to a gene. Arm-PCR of CDR3 regions with iRepertoire HTBI primers generated TCR beta libraries. Each CDR3 protein is one row after TCRdb ran MiXCR on the multiplex PCR reads. The table shows about 470,000 distinct CDR3 sequences, with less than 25% occurring only once. This clonotype came up a few times. Time point here: persistent/refractory GD, antithyroid drugs over 5 years with positive TRAb. Scientists built the TCR library using RNA that was extracted from PBMCs.

The V and J genes are TRBV7-9 and TRBJ2-7, with 10 bases aligning to TRBD1. The sample consisted of peripheral blood mononuclear cells (PBMCs), taken when the disease was refractory, from a patient treated with antithyroid drugs. The TCR sequence derives from a female donor with Graves disease. The CDR3 here is CASSNGQGVFEQYF. CDR3 in DNA: TGTGCCAGCAGCAACGGACAGGGGGTCTTCGAGCAGTACTTC.